The 17 T cell receptor beta chains presented below share a single source sample, sequenced in a study of T cell changes during pregnancy in multiple sclerosis. The repertoire was sequenced with immunoSEQ multiplex PCR; TCRdb's copy has only in-frame clones and lacks some. The data show tens of thousands of clones, with about 90% seen just once and 2.8% held by the top ten. The sequenced sample was peripheral blood, obtained in the third trimester of pregnancy. The origin of the receptors is a female donor in good health, enrolled as a control in a pregnancy study.

The chain uses TRBV18 and TRBJ2-5; 9 positions agree with TRBD1. J was trimmed by 4 bases and V by 0 bases; bases with no gene match: 6. The CDR3 consists of 16 residues. Per germline, CDR1 KGHSH and CDR2 LQKENI. This CDR3 is CASSPPPGQGSETQYF. For the CDR3, the DNA is TGTGCCAGCTCACCACCCCCGGGACAGGGCTCAGAGACCCAGTACTTC.

Only a few counts were recorded for this clone. V usage is TRBV5-1 and J usage is TRBJ2-7; TRBD2 matches at 11 bases. From germline, CDR1 is SGHRS and CDR2 YFSETQ. The junction had 5 bases not matched to a gene; V was cut back by 1 base and J by 2 bases. The CDR3 has 16 amino acids. Written as DNA, the CDR3 is TGCGCCAGCAGCTTGTGGGGACTAGCGGAAACCTACGAGCAGTACTTC. It yields the protein CASSLWGLAETYEQYF.

The V call is TRBV14, the J call TRBJ1-2; 7 positions match TRBD1. This CDR3 comprises 13 residues. V was pared by 5 bases and J by 7 bases, with 7 bases of the junction left unmatched. Germline V gene sequence: CDR1 SGHDN, CDR2 FVKESK. In nucleotides, the CDR3 is TGTGCCAGCAGCTTTACCAGGGGGGCTGGCTACACCTTC. Translation: CASSFTRGAGYTF.

The gene calls are TRBV5-1 and TRBJ2-1; 12 positions agree with TRBD1. Germline V gene lookup returns CDR1 SGHRS and CDR2 YFSETQ. J gave up 8 bases and V 0 bases, and 12 bases lay outside the gene matches. The CDR3 extends over 18 amino acids. This chain's CDR3 is CASSLGKFGTGGSDEQFF. The CDR3, as DNA: TGCGCCAGCAGCTTGGGTAAATTCGGGACAGGGGGCTCGGATGAGCAGTTCTTC.

The rearrangement links TRBV11-2 to TRBJ2-4; D is unresolved. The CDR3 covers 14 residues. Germline V CDR1 and CDR2: SGHAT, FQNNGV. Trimming pared 5 bases from V and 4 bases from J, leaving 12 bases between. The CDR3 protein is CASSQVWAKNIQYF. CDR3 nucleotides: TGTGCCAGCAGCCAGGTTTGGGCAAAAAACATTCAGTACTTC.

The chain carries TRBV18 and TRBJ2-5; tentative D call: TRBD2 (5 bases). Per the germline V gene, CDR1 is KGHSH and CDR2 is LQKENI. With 2 bases removed from V and 5 bases from J, the gap between germline ends came to 9 bases. The CDR3 has 13 amino acids. CDR3 sequence: CASSPDRRETQYF. The CDR3 region has the DNA TGTGCCAGCTCACCAGATAGGAGGGAGACCCAGTACTTC.

The chain couples TRBV6-1 to TRBJ2-7, with 8 bases that match TRBD1. CDR1 is MNHNS and CDR2 is SASEGT in the germline V gene. The CDR3 runs 13 residues. After removal of 7 bases from V and 2 bases from J, the junction contained 4 bases not matched to a gene. CDR3 sequence (DNA): TGTGCCAGCACCCTGGACAGGGCCTACGAGCAGTACTTC. Encoded protein: CASTLDRAYEQYF.

The rearrangement joins TRBV27 to TRBJ2-7; no firm D call. V dropped 5 bases and J dropped 0 bases, with 5 bases sitting between them. The germline gives CDR1 MNHEY, CDR2 SMNVEV (reference sequence). The CDR3 is made up of 12 amino acids. CDR3 sequence (DNA): TGTGCCAGCAGTCCAAACTCCTACGAGCAGTACTTC. It yields the protein CASSPNSYEQYF.

This clone was recorded only once. The rearrangement links TRBV18 to TRBJ1-2; 9 nucleotides match TRBD1. Germline V gene lookup returns CDR1 KGHSH and CDR2 LQKENI. J gave up 2 bases and V 3 bases, and 4 bases lay outside the gene matches. This CDR3 has 15 amino acids. The CDR3 nucleotides are TGTGCCAGCTCACCCCGGGACAGGGAGAACTATGGCTACACCTTC. Amino acid sequence: CASSPRDRENYGYTF.

This chain joins TRBV27 and TRBJ1-2; 7 nucleotides line up with TRBD1. The CDR3 consists of 13 residues. Trimming took 5 bases from V and 4 from J; bases not matched to a gene: 4. The V gene's germline CDR1 is MNHEY and CDR2 SMNVEV (reference sequence). The CDR3 spells CASSKGAGYGYTF. The CDR3 DNA reads TGTGCCAGCAGTAAGGGGGCAGGCTATGGCTACACCTTC.

This chain uses TRBV9 with TRBJ2-7; 9 nucleotides agree with TRBD1. The germline V gene encodes CDR1 SGDLS and CDR2 YYNGEE. The length of the CDR3 is 15 residues. V lost 3 bases, J lost 4 bases, and 8 bases stayed unmatched. CDR3 nucleotides: TGTGCCAGCAGCGCGGGACAGGGTAATTGGTACGAGCAGTACTTC. It is translated as CASSAGQGNWYEQYF.

The chain employs TRBV7-2 and TRBJ2-7, with TRBD2 identical over 8 bases. This CDR3 has 15 amino acids. The trim removed 3 bases at V and 4 bases at J, leaving 8 bases unmatched. Germline-derived CDR1 and CDR2 are SGHTA and FQGNSA. CDR3: CASSLPTSGSYEQYF. CDR3 nucleotide sequence: TGTGCCAGCAGCTTGCCCACCAGCGGGAGTTACGAGCAGTACTTC. The variable domain in full, completed from reference TRBV7-2 and TRBJ2-7, reads GAGVSQSPSNKVTEKGKDVELRCDPISGHTALYWYRQSLGQGLEFLIYFQGNSAPDKSGLPSDRFSAERTGGSVSTLTIQRTQQEDSAVYLCASSLPTSGSYEQYFGPGTRLTVT.

The chain joins TRBV7-2 to TRBJ1-1, with D possibly TRBD1 on 5 matching bases. Per germline, CDR1 SGHTA and CDR2 FQGNSA. V shed 3 bases and J shed 1 base, with 12 bases lying between them. CDR3 length equals 15 residues. The CDR3 is CASSFHVDRNTEAFF. The CDR3 DNA is TGTGCCAGCAGCTTCCATGTTGACAGGAACACTGAAGCTTTCTTT.

The V and J genes are TRBV19 and TRBJ1-5; TRBD1 aligns across 8 bases. Germline-derived CDR1 and CDR2 are LNHDA and SQIVND (reference sequence). After removal of 6 bases from V and 7 bases from J, the junction contained 2 bases not matched to a gene. The length of the CDR3 is 12 residues. The CDR3 is CASRTGVQPQHF. The CDR3 DNA reads as TGTGCCAGTAGGACAGGGGTCCAGCCCCAGCATTTT.

The rearrangement uses TRBV9 and TRBJ2-1; D possibly corresponds to TRBD2 (5 bases). CDR3 length: 17 amino acids. Germline loops: CDR1 SGDLS, CDR2 YYNGEE. With 2 bases removed from V and 0 bases from J, the gap between germline ends came to 15 bases. The CDR3 nucleotides are TGTGCCAGCAGCGTTCCCGATAGCGAACCCTCCTACAATGAGCAGTTCTTC. Protein sequence: CASSVPDSEPSYNEQFF.

The chain recombines TRBV28 with TRBJ2-1; 9 nucleotides match TRBD1. Germline V CDR1 and CDR2: MDHEN, SYDVKM. The CDR3 sequence is 16 residues long. Trimming cost V 5 bases and J 3 bases; bases outside gene matches: 8. This CDR3 is CASSPLGQGIYNEQFF. CDR3 nucleotide sequence: TGTGCCAGCAGTCCTCTTGGACAGGGGATCTACAATGAGCAGTTCTTC.

This sequence joins TRBV5-4 and TRBJ2-5, with D possibly being TRBD2 (6 bases). Trimming removed 4 bases at V and 5 bases at J, with 21 bases between. CDR1 SGHNT and CDR2 YYREEE come from the germline V gene (reference sequence). The CDR3 has 16 amino acids. The CDR3 sequence is CASSLEGGRDGETQYF. DNA for the CDR3: TGTGCCAGCAGCCTGGAGGGAGGCAGGGACGGGGAGACCCAGTACTTC.